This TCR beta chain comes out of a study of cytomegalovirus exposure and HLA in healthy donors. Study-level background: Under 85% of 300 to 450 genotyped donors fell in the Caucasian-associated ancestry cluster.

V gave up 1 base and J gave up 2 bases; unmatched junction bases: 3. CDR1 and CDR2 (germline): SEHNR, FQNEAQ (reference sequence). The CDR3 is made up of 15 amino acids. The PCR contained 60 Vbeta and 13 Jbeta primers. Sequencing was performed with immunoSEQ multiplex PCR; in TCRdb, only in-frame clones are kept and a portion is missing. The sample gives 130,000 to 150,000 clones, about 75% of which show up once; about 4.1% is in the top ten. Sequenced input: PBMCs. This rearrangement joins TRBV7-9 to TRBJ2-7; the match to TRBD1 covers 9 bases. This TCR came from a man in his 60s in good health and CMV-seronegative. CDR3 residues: CASSLVDRGTYEQYF. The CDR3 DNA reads TGTGCCAGCAGCTTAGTCGACAGGGGGACCTACGAGCAGTACTTC.